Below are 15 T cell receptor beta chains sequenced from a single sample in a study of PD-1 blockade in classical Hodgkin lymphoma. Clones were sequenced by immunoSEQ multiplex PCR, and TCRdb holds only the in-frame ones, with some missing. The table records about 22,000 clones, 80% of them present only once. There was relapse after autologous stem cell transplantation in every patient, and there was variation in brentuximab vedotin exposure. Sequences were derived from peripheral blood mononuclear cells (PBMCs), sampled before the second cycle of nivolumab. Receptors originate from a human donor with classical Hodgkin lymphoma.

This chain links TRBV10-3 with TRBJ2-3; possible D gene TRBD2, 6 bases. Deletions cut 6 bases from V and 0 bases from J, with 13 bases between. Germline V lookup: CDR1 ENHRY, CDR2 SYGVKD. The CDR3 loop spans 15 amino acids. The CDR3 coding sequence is TGTGCCATCAGCCGGGACTCACGGAGCACAGATACGCAGTATTTT. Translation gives CAISRDSRSTDTQYF.

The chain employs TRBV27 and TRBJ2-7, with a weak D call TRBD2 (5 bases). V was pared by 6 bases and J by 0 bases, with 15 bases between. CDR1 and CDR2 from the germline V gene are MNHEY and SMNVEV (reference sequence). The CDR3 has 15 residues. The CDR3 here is CASSLSRGSSYEQYF. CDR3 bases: TGTGCCAGCAGCCTTAGTCGTGGGAGCTCCTACGAGCAGTACTTC.

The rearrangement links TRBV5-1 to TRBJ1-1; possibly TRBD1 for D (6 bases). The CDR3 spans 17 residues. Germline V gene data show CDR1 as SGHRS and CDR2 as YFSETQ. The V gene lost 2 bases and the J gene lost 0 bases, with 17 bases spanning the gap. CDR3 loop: CASSLRGGGAVNTEAFF. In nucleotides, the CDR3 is TGCGCCAGCAGCTTACGGGGCGGGGGCGCAGTGAACACTGAAGCTTTCTTT. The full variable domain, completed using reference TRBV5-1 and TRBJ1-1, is KAGVTQTPRYLIKTRGQQVTLSCSPISGHRSVSWYQQTPGQGLQFLFEYFSETQRNKGNFPGRFSGRQFSNSRSEMNVSTLELGDSALYLCASSLRGGGAVNTEAFFGQGTRLTVV.

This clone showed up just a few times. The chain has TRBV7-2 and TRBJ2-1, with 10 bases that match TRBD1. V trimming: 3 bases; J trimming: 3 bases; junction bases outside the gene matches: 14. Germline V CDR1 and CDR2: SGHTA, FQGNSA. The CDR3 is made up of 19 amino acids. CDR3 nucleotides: TGTGCCAGCAGCTTCCGGGACAGGGGCCACGACAAGCTCTACAATGAGCAGTTCTTC. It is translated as CASSFRDRGHDKLYNEQFF.

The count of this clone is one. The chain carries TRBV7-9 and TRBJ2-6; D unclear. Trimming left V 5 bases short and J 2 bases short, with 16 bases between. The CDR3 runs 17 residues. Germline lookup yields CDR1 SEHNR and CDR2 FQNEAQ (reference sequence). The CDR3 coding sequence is TGTGCCAGCAGCGGTCGTGAGGCATTGGCTGGGGCCAACGTCCTGACTTTC. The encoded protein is CASSGREALAGANVLTF.

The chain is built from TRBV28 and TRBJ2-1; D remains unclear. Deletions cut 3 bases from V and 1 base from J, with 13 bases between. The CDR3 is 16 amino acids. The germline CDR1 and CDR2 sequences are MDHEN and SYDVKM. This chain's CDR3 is CASSFHLVVSYNEQFF. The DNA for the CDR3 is TGTGCCAGCAGTTTTCACCTAGTCGTTTCCTACAATGAGCAGTTCTTC.

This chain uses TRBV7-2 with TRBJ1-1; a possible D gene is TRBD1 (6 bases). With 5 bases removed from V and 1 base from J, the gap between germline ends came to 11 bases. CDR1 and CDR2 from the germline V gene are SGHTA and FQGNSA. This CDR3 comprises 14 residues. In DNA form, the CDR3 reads TGTGCCAGCAGCCAAGGGACACCGAACACTGAAGCTTTCTTT. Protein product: CASSQGTPNTEAFF. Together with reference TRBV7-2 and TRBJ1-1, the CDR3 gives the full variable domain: GAGVSQSPSNKVTEKGKDVELRCDPISGHTALYWYRQSLGQGLEFLIYFQGNSAPDKSGLPSDRFSAERTGGSVSTLTIQRTQQEDSAVYLCASSQGTPNTEAFFGQGTRLTVV.

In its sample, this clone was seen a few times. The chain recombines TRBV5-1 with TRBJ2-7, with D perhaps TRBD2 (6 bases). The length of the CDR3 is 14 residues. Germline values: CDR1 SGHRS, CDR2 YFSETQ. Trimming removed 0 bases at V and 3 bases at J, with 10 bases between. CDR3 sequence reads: CASSLARDGYEQYF. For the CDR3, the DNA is TGCGCCAGCAGCTTGGCGCGGGATGGCTACGAGCAGTACTTC.

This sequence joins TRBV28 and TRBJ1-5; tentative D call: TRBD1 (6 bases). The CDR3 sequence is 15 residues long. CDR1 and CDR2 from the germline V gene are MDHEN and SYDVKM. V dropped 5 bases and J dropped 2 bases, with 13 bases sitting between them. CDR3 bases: TGTGCCAGCAGTCCGGTGGCAGGGGGCAATCAGCCCCAGCATTTT. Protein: CASSPVAGGNQPQHF.

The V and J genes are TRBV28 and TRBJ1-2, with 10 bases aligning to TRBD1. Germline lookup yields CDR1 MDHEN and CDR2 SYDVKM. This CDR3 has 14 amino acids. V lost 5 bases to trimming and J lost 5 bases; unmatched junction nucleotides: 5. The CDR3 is CASSPPGQGYGYTF. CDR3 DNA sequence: TGTGCCAGCAGTCCCCCGGGACAGGGGTATGGCTACACCTTC.

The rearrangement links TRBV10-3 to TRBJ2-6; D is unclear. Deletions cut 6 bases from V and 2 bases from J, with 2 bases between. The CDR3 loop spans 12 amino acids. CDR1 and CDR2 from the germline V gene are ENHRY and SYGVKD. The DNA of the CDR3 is TGTGCCATCAGCCCTGGGGCCAACGTCCTGACTTTC. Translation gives CAISPGANVLTF.

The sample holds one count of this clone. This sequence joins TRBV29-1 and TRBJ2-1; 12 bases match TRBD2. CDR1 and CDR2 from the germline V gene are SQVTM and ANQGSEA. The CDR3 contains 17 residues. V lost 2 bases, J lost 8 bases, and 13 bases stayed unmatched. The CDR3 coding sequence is TGCAGCGTTGAATCACCCCGACTAGCGGGAGTTGTCCATGAGCAGTTCTTC. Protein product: CSVESPRLAGVVHEQFF.

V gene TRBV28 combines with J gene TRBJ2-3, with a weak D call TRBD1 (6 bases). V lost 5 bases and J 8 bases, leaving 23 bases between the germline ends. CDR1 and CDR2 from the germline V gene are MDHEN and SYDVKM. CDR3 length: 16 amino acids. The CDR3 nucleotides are TGTGCCAGCAGTCCTCGGGCCGTTCAGGGGTCCGGTACGCAGTATTTT. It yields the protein CASSPRAVQGSGTQYF.

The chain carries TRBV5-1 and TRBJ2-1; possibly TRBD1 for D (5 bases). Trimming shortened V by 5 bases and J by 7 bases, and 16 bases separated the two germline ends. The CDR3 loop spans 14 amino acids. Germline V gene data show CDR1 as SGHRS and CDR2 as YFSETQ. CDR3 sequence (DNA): TGCGCCAGCAGTAGGGCTAGGGGATTTAATGAGCAGTTCTTC. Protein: CASSRARGFNEQFF.

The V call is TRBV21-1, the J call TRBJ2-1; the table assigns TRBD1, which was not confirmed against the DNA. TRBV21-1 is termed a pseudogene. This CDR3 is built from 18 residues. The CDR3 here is CASSSRQVGDTAYNEQFF. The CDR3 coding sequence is TGTGCCAGCAGCAGCCGTCAGGTAGGGGACACTGCCTACAATGAGCAGTTCTTC.